This T cell receptor (beta chain) derives from a study of Ad26.COV2.S vaccination and SARS-CoV-2 variants. Study details: Recipients of Ad26.COV2.S got it intramuscularly, once or twice 56 days apart.

A note on this clone: Its antigen is as yet unknown.

Described treatment: about 20 received Ad26.COV2.S at low or high dose, single or two shots; about 5 received placebo; per-sample allocation not given. Samples were taken on day 63 after the first vaccine or placebo injection. Trimming at V came to 8 bases and at J to 4 bases, leaving 9 bases not matched to a gene. CDR1 and CDR2 from the germline V gene are SGHRS and YFSETQ. There are 14 residues in the CDR3. Study-level findings and limits: Analyses of TCR breadth and depth may have underestimated total T cell responses.

Repertoires were generated with immunoSEQ multiplex PCR, while TCRdb's copy carries only in-frame clones and drops some. The data hold around 300,000 clones, with around 90% observed a single time. Specimen: peripheral blood, collected in a trial of Ad26.COV2.S vaccine versus placebo. The rearrangement uses TRBV5-1 and TRBJ2-5; 9 bases match TRBD1. The origin of this receptor is a person aged 18-60 years who received the Ad26.COV2.S COVID-19 vaccine or a placebo. This CDR3 reads CASKQGAQGETQYF. DNA for the CDR3: TGCGCCAGTAAACAGGGGGCACAGGGAGAGACCCAGTACTTC.